This T cell receptor beta chain was sequenced during a study of OX40 agonist ivuxolimab in advanced cancers. Across the study: Ivuxolimab is an agonistic anti-OX40 (CD134) antibody, and patients were treated with it. Anti-PD-1, anti-PD-L1 or anti-CTLA-4 therapy given earlier was allowed, and approximately 40% had some. One patient with hepatocellular carcinoma and two with cutaneous melanoma, three in all, had partial responses.

With autoimmune disease history or systemic immunosuppression, patients were excluded. TCRdb's table, derived via immunoSEQ multiplex PCR, lists solely in-frame clones and lacks some. The repertoire holds about 110,000 clones, with about 91% as singletons. The length of the CDR3 is 13 residues. V dropped 4 bases and J dropped 7 bases, with 11 bases sitting between them. CDR1 and CDR2 (germline): SGHDT, YYEEEE. The sequenced sample was CD4+ or CD8+ T cells sorted from blood, obtained in a trial of the OX40 agonist ivuxolimab. The receptor was derived from an adult with an advanced solid tumor such as melanoma, head and neck, liver or kidney cancer. The gene calls are TRBV5-6 and TRBJ2-2, with D perhaps TRBD2 (5 bases). CDR3: CASSPGGIGELFF. The CDR3 DNA sequence: TGTGCCAGCAGCCCCGGAGGTATCGGGGAGCTGTTTTTT. Filled out from reference TRBV5-6 and TRBJ2-2, the complete variable domain reads DAGVTQSPTHLIKTRGQQVTLRCSPKSGHDTVSWYQQALGQGPQFIFQYYEEEERQRGNFPDRFSGHQFPNYSSELNVNALLLGDSALYLCASSPGGIGELFFGEGSRLTVL.